Listed below are T cell receptor beta chains from one sample, sequenced in a study of lymphopenia after photon versus proton radiotherapy. Clones were read by immunoSEQ multiplex PCR, and TCRdb kept only the in-frame ones, dropping some. This table holds 39,000 or so clones, 90% to 95% found once. The material was peripheral blood, obtained from a patient treated with photon-based radiotherapy. The receptors originated from a man between 60 and 70 years old with cholangiocarcinoma. Both conserved end residues are part of each CDR3. A D gene is named only where the DNA matches it firmly. Not every row has a clone size; where given, it reads once, few, many or a size class.

cdr3_length,d_call,j_call,v_call,clone_size,cdr3_nt,cdr3_aa
14,TRBD1,TRBJ2-7,TRBV29-1,NA,TGCAGCATGCAATCCCGGGACAGGGGATACGAGCAGTACTTC,CSMQSRDRGYEQYF
17,TRBD2,TRBJ2-1,TRBV28,NA,TGTGCCAGCAGTTTACTCCAAACTAGCGGGGGGAGCAATGAGCAGTTCTTC,CASSLLQTSGGSNEQFF
14,TRBD1,TRBJ1-5,TRBV2,once,TGTGCCAGCAGTTCACAGGGGTCTAATCAGCCCCAGCATTTT,CASSSQGSNQPQHF
15,NA,TRBJ2-2,TRBV2,NA,TGTGCCAGCAGCCAAAGGGGGGGTTTAGCCGGGGAGCTGTTTTTT,CASSQRGGLAGELFF
13,NA,TRBJ2-3,TRBV28,NA,TGTGCCAGCAGTTTGACAGTCACAGATACGCAGTATTTT,CASSLTVTDTQYF
14,NA,TRBJ1-1,TRBV2,NA,TGTGCCAGCAGTGTGCAGGGCCGGGGCACTGAAGCTTTCTTT,CASSVQGRGTEAFF
14,TRBD1,TRBJ1-1,TRBV28,NA,TGTGCCAGCAGTGCGGGGACAGCTAACACTGAAGCTTTCTTT,CASSAGTANTEAFF
15,NA,TRBJ2-1,TRBV2,NA,TGTGCCAGCACTGGGCGGCGCCGCTCCTACAATGAGCAGTTCTTC,CASTGRRRSYNEQFF
13,NA,TRBJ1-6,TRBV6-6,NA,TGTGCCACCAAACAGGGTGGGAGTTCACCCCTCCACTTT,CATKQGGSSPLHF
15,TRBD2,TRBJ2-7,TRBV28,NA,TGTGCCAGCAGTAAAGCGGGAGGGCCCTCCTACGAGCAGTACTTC,CASSKAGGPSYEQYF
15,TRBD2,TRBJ2-5,TRBV5-1,NA,TGCGCCAGCACCTCTGACGCGGGGGACGGGGAGACCCAGTACTTC,CASTSDAGDGETQYF
15,TRBD2,TRBJ2-5,TRBV5-4,NA,TGTGCCAGCAGCTTGCGCGCGGGGGGCCAAGAGACCCAGTACTTC,CASSLRAGGQETQYF
16,NA,TRBJ1-4,TRBV18,NA,TGTGCCAGCTCACCAAGGGGACAAGCAACTAATGAAAAACTGTTTTTT,CASSPRGQATNEKLFF
15,TRBD1,TRBJ1-5,TRBV2,NA,TGTGCCAGCAAACAGGGGATCTTGGGAAATCAGCCCCAGCATTTT,CASKQGILGNQPQHF
15,TRBD1,TRBJ2-7,TRBV28,NA,TGTGCCAGCAGACCCGGGACAGGCGTCTCCTACGAGCAGTACTTC,CASRPGTGVSYEQYF
15,NA,TRBJ1-6,TRBV7-3,NA,TGTGCCAGCAGCTTAGTACGGGGGGCGAATTCACCCCTCCACTTT,CASSLVRGANSPLHF
14,NA,TRBJ1-4,TRBV5-1,NA,TGCGCCAGCAGCTCCACAGGGATTGAAGAAAAACTGTTTTTT,CASSSTGIEEKLFF
16,TRBD1,TRBJ2-5,TRBV7-9,NA,TGTGCCAGCAGCGTATCCGGGACAGGGTTCGAAGAGACCCAGTACTTC,CASSVSGTGFEETQYF
16,TRBD1,TRBJ2-1,TRBV5-1,NA,TGCGCCAGCAGCTTGGAACCGGGACAGGGTCCTGGTGAGCAGTTCTTC,CASSLEPGQGPGEQFF
16,NA,TRBJ2-1,TRBV2,once,TGTGCCAGCAGTGAGGACAGAATTAGCTCCTACAATGAGCAGTTCTTC,CASSEDRISSYNEQFF
15,TRBD1,TRBJ2-4,TRBV5-4,NA,TGTGCCAGCAGCTCCGGAGGGACAGGGGGTGACATTCAGTACTTC,CASSSGGTGGDIQYF
18,TRBD1,TRBJ2-7,TRBV7-9,NA,TGTGCCAGCAGCTTAAATAGGGGGCAGGGGTTAAGGGCTTACGAGCAGTACTTC,CASSLNRGQGLRAYEQYF
17,TRBD1,TRBJ1-6,TRBV6-7,few,TGTGCCAGCAGTTACTGGATATACAGGGGAGCTAATTCACCCCTCCACTTT,CASSYWIYRGANSPLHF
14,TRBD1,TRBJ2-7,TRBV5-1,NA,TGCGCCAGCAGCTTGGAACAGGGGGTCGGGGAGCAGTACTTC,CASSLEQGVGEQYF
17,NA,TRBJ1-4,TRBV7-5,NA,TGTGCCAGCAGCGGGTGGGACACAGGGCAGACTAATGAAAAACTGTTTTTT,CASSGWDTGQTNEKLFF
13,NA,TRBJ2-1,TRBV5-4,once,TGTGCCAGCAGCTTTGTGGTGGGGGGTGAGCAGTTCTTC,CASSFVVGGEQFF
13,NA,TRBJ2-7,TRBV6-1,NA,TGTGCCATCTCTCCCGGGACCTCCTACGAGCAGTACTTC,CAISPGTSYEQYF
13,NA,TRBJ2-2,TRBV6-5,NA,TGTGCCAGCAGGAAACCGGCGGGCGGGGAGCTGTTTTTT,CASRKPAGGELFF
18,TRBD2,TRBJ2-7,TRBV5-1,NA,TGCGCCACCAATCTCGGGGGGGAATTGAGTGGGCCTCCCTACGAGCAGTACTTC,CATNLGGELSGPPYEQYF
16,TRBD1,TRBJ1-4,TRBV19,NA,TGTGCCAGTAGTATACTTTTAGGGACAGGGAAAGAAAAACTGTTTTTT,CASSILLGTGKEKLFF
15,NA,TRBJ2-2,TRBV5-1,NA,TGCGCCAGCAGCTTGGAGGGTGTGAGCACCGGGGAGCTGTTTTTT,CASSLEGVSTGELFF
15,NA,TRBJ2-2,TRBV19,NA,TGTGCCAGTAGTATAGAACGTACACAAATCGGGGAGCTGTTTTTT,CASSIERTQIGELFF
14,NA,TRBJ1-2,TRBV7-9,NA,TGTGCCAGCAGCTTAGACCGGGCCCCGAGGGGCTACACCTTC,CASSLDRAPRGYTF
16,NA,TRBJ1-1,TRBV7-9,once,TGTGCCAGCAGCTTAGGAGGTGGAGGGGTGCACGCTGAAGCTTTCTTT,CASSLGGGGVHAEAFF
13,NA,TRBJ2-1,TRBV10-1,NA,TGCGCCAGCAGTGAAACACTTTACAATGAGCAGTTCTTC,CASSETLYNEQFF
13,NA,TRBJ2-7,TRBV9,NA,TGTGCCAGCAGCGGCCGGGACAAAAGAGAGCAGTACTTC,CASSGRDKREQYF
14,TRBD1,TRBJ2-7,TRBV5-1,NA,TGCGCCAGCAGCTCTCTAGGGGACAGATATATGCAGTACTTC,CASSSLGDRYMQYF
15,TRBD1,TRBJ1-5,TRBV7-6,NA,TGTGCCAGCAGTTCTGACAGGGGCGGCAATCAGCCCCAGCATTTT,CASSSDRGGNQPQHF
13,NA,TRBJ2-1,TRBV11-3,NA,TGTGCCAGCAGCTTTCCAGGTCGGGATGAGCAGTTCTTC,CASSFPGRDEQFF
16,TRBD1,TRBJ2-2,TRBV19,NA,TGTGCCAGTAGTATACGACAGGGGGCGAACACCGGGGAGCTGTTTTTT,CASSIRQGANTGELFF
15,NA,TRBJ1-4,TRBV14,NA,TGTGCCAGCAGCCGGACCGGGACCGGCGATGAAAAACTGTTTTTT,CASSRTGTGDEKLFF
11,NA,TRBJ1-2,TRBV20-1,NA,TGCAGTGCCCCGGGACAAGTTGGCTACACCTTC,CSAPGQVGYTF
11,NA,TRBJ1-1,TRBV19,medium-sized,TGTGCCAGTATACGCGGCACTGAAGCTTTCTTT,CASIRGTEAFF
15,TRBD1,TRBJ1-4,TRBV19,NA,TGTGCCAGTAGTGCCGACAGGGGGACTAATGAAAAACTGTTTTTT,CASSADRGTNEKLFF
16,NA,TRBJ1-4,TRBV4-3,NA,TGCGCCAGCAGCCAAAACCCGGGACTCCCTAATGAAAAACTGTTTTTT,CASSQNPGLPNEKLFF
12,NA,TRBJ1-2,TRBV27,NA,TGTGCCAGCAGCCTTGGGGGGGGTGGCTACACCTTC,CASSLGGGGYTF
16,NA,TRBJ2-1,TRBV28,NA,TGTGCCAGCAGTTTCATTCGGGCCCAGAGTTCGCGTGAGCAGTTCTTC,CASSFIRAQSSREQFF
15,NA,TRBJ1-2,TRBV28,NA,TGTGCCAGCTCCAGGGGCGTCTTTAGGGCCTATGGCTACACCTTC,CASSRGVFRAYGYTF
20,NA,TRBJ2-6,TRBV5-4,NA,TGTGCCAGCAGCTCCCCCCGCCTAAGACGGCTCCCCTCTGGGGCCAACGTCCTGACTTTC,CASSSPRLRRLPSGANVLTF
16,TRBD2,TRBJ2-7,TRBV5-4,once,TGTGCCAGCAGCTTCGGAGCGGGGGTCCCGGGTTACGAGCAGTACTTC,CASSFGAGVPGYEQYF
14,NA,TRBJ2-7,TRBV11-3,once,TGTGCCAGCAGCTTAAGGGACTTCCCCTACGAGCAGTACTTC,CASSLRDFPYEQYF
14,TRBD1,TRBJ2-7,TRBV27,once,TGTGCCAGCAGTACGGACAGGGGATCCTACGAGCAGTACTTC,CASSTDRGSYEQYF
13,TRBD1,TRBJ1-1,TRBV7-3,NA,TGTGCCAGCAGCCAGAGGACAGGGACTGAAGCTTTCTTT,CASSQRTGTEAFF
18,TRBD1,TRBJ1-1,TRBV28,NA,TGTGCCAGCAGTTTATCCTTAATCGGACAGGAGAGGAACACTGAAGCTTTCTTT,CASSLSLIGQERNTEAFF
16,NA,TRBJ2-1,TRBV6-5,NA,TGTGCCAGCAGTTACTCGTGGCTCGCTGCGGGAAATGAGCAGTTCTTC,CASSYSWLAAGNEQFF
14,TRBD2,TRBJ2-1,TRBV19,NA,TGTGCCAGTACAACTAGCGGAGGTAACAATGAGCAGTTCTTC,CASTTSGGNNEQFF
14,NA,TRBJ1-4,TRBV4-1,NA,TGCGCCAGCAGCGGTCAGGGCTCTAATGAAAAACTGTTTTTT,CASSGQGSNEKLFF
15,NA,TRBJ2-2,TRBV5-6,NA,TGTGCCAGCAGCTTGGTTGGTAGCGTAACCGGGGAGCTGTTTTTT,CASSLVGSVTGELFF
15,NA,TRBJ2-2,TRBV5-6,NA,TGTGCCAGCAGCTTGTTGAGTTCAGGAACCGGGGAGCTGTTTTTT,CASSLLSSGTGELFF